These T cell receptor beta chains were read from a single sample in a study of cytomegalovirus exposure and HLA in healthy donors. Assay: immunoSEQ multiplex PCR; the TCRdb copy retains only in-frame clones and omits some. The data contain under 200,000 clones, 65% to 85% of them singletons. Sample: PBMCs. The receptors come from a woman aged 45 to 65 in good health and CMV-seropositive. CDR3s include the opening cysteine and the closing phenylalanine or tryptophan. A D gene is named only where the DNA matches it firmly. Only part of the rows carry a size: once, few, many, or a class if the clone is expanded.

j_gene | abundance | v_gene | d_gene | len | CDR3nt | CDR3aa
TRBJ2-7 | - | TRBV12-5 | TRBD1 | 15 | TGTGCTAGTGCCCTCAGGGACAGGCAGACCTACGAGCAGTACTTC | CASALRDRQTYEQYF
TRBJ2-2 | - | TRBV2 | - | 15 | TGTGCCAGCAGTCAAGACAGTGCGAACACCGGGGAGCTGTTTTTT | CASSQDSANTGELFF
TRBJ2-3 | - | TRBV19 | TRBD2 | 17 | TGTGCCAGTAGTATAGCTAGCGGGGGCCTAGGCACAGATACGCAGTATTTT | CASSIASGGLGTDTQYF
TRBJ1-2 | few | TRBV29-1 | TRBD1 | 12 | TGCAGCGTTTACACAGGGGCGGTGAGCTACACCTTC | CSVYTGAVSYTF
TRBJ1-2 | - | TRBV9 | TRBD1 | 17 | TGTGCCAGCAGCGTAACTTCCGACAGGGGCACTCTAGGTGGCTACACCTTC | CASSVTSDRGTLGGYTF
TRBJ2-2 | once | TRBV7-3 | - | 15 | TGTGCCAGCAGCTTATTGGTGTCGGGCACCGGGGAGCTGTTTTTT | CASSLLVSGTGELFF
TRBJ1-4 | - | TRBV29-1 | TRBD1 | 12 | TGCAGCGTTGAAGAGAACGGGACAGGGGTTGTTTTT | CSVEENGTGVVF
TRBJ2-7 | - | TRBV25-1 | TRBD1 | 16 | TGTGCCAGCAGTGTAGCCCAGAGGACAGGGTCCCTCGAGCAGTACTTC | CASSVAQRTGSLEQYF
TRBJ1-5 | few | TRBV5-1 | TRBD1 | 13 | TGCGCCAGCTCCCGGGACAGTAATCAGCCCCAGCATTTT | CASSRDSNQPQHF
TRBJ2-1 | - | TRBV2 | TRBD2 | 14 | TGTGCCAGCATACTAGGCGGGGGGGCGTATGAGCAGTTCTTC | CASILGGGAYEQFF
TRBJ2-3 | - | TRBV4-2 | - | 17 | TGTGCCAGCAGCCAGGCCACAGTCTCTCTGATCACAGATACGCAGTATTTT | CASSQATVSLITDTQYF
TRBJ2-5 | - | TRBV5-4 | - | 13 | TGTGCCAGCCGAGGGAACGTGCAAGAGACCCAGTACTTC | CASRGNVQETQYF
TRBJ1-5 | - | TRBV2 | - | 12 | TGTGCCAGCGAGGAGGGAGGGCAGCCCCAGCATTTT | CASEEGGQPQHF
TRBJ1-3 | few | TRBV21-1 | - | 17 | TGTGCCAGCAGCAAAAAGGCCCCAGGCGAAACTGGAAACACCATATATTTT | CASSKKAPGETGNTIYF
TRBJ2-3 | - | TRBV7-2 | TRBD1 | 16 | TGTGCCAGCAGCCTAAGGACAGGGTCAAGCACAGATACGCAGTATTTT | CASSLRTGSSTDTQYF
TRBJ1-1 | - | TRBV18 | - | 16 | TGTGCCAGCTCACCAGGAGTGCCCATCAGCGGCACTGAAGCTTTCTTT | CASSPGVPISGTEAFF
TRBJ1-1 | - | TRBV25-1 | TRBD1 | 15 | TGTGCCAGCAGTGACGGTACAGGGGGGAACACTGAAGCTTTCTTT | CASSDGTGGNTEAFF
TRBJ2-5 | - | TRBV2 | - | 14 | TGTGCCAGCACCCGGCGGATACACCAAGAGACCCAGTACTTC | CASTRRIHQETQYF
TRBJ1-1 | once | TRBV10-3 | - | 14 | TGTGCCATCAGTGAGTCGATTCCCCAGTCCGAAGCTTTCTTT | CAISESIPQSEAFF
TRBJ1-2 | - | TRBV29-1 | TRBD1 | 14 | TGCAGCGTTGAAACTGTAGGACAGGGATATGGCTACACCTTC | CSVETVGQGYGYTF
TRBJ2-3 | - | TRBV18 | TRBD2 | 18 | TGTGCCAGCTCACCATGGATAGCGGGGGGACCTAGCACAGATACGCAGTATTTT | CASSPWIAGGPSTDTQYF
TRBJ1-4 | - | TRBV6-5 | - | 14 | TGTGCCAGCAGTTACGGCCAGTCTAATGAAAAACTGTTTTTT | CASSYGQSNEKLFF
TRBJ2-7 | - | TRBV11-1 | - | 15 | TGTGCCAGCAGCCCTCTCATCAGGGTGGGGGCCGAGCAGTACTTC | CASSPLIRVGAEQYF
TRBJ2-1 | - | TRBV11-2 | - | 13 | TGTGCCAGCAGCCAGGGGCTTGCAAATGAGCAGTTCTTC | CASSQGLANEQFF
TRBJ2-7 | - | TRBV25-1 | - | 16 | TGTGCCAGCAGTGGGGGGCGCAGGGGAAATGCCTACGAGCAGTACTTC | CASSGGRRGNAYEQYF
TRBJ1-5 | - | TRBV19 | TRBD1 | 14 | TGTGCCAGCCGGGACAGGGGGCGGGAGCAGCCCCAGCATTTT | CASRDRGREQPQHF
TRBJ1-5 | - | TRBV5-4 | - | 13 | TGTGCCAGCAGCTTGGCCCAGGATCAGCCCCAGCATTTT | CASSLAQDQPQHF
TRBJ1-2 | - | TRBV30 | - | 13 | TGTGCCTGGAGTCCGACAGTTAACTATGGCTACACCTTC | CAWSPTVNYGYTF
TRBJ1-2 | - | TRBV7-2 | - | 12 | TGTGCCAGCAGCCAGGACAGTCACGGCTACACCTTC | CASSQDSHGYTF